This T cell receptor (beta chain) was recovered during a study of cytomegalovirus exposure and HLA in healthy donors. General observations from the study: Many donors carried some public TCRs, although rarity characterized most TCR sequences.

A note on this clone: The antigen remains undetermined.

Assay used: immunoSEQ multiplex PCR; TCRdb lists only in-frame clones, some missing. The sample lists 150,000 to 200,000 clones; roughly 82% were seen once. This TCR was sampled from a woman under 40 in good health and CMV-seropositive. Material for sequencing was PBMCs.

The CDR3 loop is CASSFTSRGGSYYYNEQFF. The CDR3 nucleotides are TGTGCCAGCAGCTTCACCTCCCGAGGCGGGAGTTATTACTACAATGAGCAGTTCTTC. V gene TRBV13 combines with J gene TRBJ2-1; TRBD2 aligns across 7 bases. The junction had 17 bases not matched to a gene; V was cut back by 3 bases and J by 3 bases. CDR3 length: 19 residues. Germline V gene data show CDR1 as PRHDT and CDR2 as FYEKMQ (reference sequence).